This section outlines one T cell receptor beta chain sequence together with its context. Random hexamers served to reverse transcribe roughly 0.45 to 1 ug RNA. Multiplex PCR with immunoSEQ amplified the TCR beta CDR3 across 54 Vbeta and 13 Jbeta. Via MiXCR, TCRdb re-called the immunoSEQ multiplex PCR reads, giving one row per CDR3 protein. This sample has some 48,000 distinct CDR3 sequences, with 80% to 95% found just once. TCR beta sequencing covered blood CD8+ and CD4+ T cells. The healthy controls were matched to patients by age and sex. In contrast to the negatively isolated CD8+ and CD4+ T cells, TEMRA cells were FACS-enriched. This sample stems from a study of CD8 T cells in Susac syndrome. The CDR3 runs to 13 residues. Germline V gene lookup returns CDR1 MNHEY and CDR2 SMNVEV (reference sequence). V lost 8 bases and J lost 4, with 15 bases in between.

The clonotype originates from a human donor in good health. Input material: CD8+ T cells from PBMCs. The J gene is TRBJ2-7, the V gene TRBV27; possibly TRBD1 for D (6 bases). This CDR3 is CASRRDNPYEQYF. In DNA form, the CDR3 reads TGTGCCAGCCGACGGGACAATCCATACGAGCAGTACTTC.